Below are 24 T cell receptor beta chains sequenced from a single sample in a study of T cells in Graves' hyperthyroidism and ophthalmopathy. It was RNA transcripts that yielded the amplified TCR beta CDR3 regions. Carried out on the TCR CDR3, a first-round RT-PCR used the HTBI primer set. A single record per CDR3 protein comes from TCRdb applying MiXCR to the multiplex PCR reads. The sample lists more than 500,000 distinct CDR3 sequences, roughly 15% occurring once. The sequenced material came from blood. The receptors here all came from a woman aged 25 to 39 with Graves' ophthalmopathy.

V and J are TRBV4-3 and TRBJ2-2, with 11 nucleotides matching TRBD1. This CDR3 region has 17 residues. The V segment lost 0 bases and the J segment 4 bases; nucleotides outside the gene matches: 4. CDR1 LGHNA and CDR2 YSLEER come from the germline V gene. CDR3 loop: CASSQDGTGGFTGELFF. CDR3 DNA sequence: TGCGCCAGCAGCCAAGATGGGACAGGGGGGTTCACCGGGGAGCTGTTTTTT.

The chain uses TRBV6-2 or TRBV6-3 and TRBJ2-7; D tentatively reads TRBD1 or TRBD2 (5 bases each). The ends were cut back, 7 bases at V and 2 bases at J, with 12 bases in the middle. The CDR3 runs 13 residues. CDR1 MNHEY and CDR2 SVGEGT come from the germline V gene. CDR3 in amino acids: CASIGALPYEQYF. CDR3 coding DNA: TGTGCCAGCATCGGGGCCCTTCCCTACGAGCAGTACTTC.

This clonotype was found many times. This sequence joins TRBV30 and TRBJ2-3; 7 bases match TRBD1. The CDR3 contains 15 residues. The trim removed 2 bases at V and 0 bases at J, leaving 5 bases unmatched. Germline lookup yields CDR1 GTSNPN and CDR2 SVGIG (reference sequence). In DNA form, the CDR3 reads TGTGCCTGGAGTCAAGGACAGGCGAGCACAGATACGCAGTATTTT. Amino acids: CAWSQGQASTDTQYF.

Written as DNA, the CDR3 is TGTGCCAGCACACCGAGGGAGGGCCTCTCCGCAGATACGCAGTATTTT. Translation gives CASTPREGLSADTQYF. The rearrangement uses TRBV6-1 and TRBJ2-3, with 7 bases aligning to TRBD2. Trimming took 7 bases from V and 4 from J; bases not matched to a gene: 14. Germline V gene sequence: CDR1 MNHNS, CDR2 SASEGT. The CDR3 has 16 amino acids.

V gene TRBV19 combines with J gene TRBJ1-2; D may be TRBD1 (5 bases). This CDR3 comprises 12 residues. V was trimmed by 10 bases and J by 1 base, leaving 10 bases between them. Germline V CDR1 and CDR2: LNHDA, SQIVND (reference sequence). CDR3 bases: TGTGCCACCCGGACAAATAACTATGGCTACACCTTC. It encodes CATRTNNYGYTF.

This clonotype was picked up many times. The J gene is TRBJ1-2, the V gene TRBV12-3 or TRBV12-4; 7 positions agree with TRBD1. The CDR3 loop spans 14 amino acids. The trim removed 3 bases at V and 2 bases at J, leaving 3 bases unmatched. The CDR3 loop is CASSFLGQNYGYTF. In DNA form, the CDR3 reads TGTGCCAGCAGTTTTTTGGGACAGAACTATGGCTACACCTTC.

V is TRBV11-2 and J is TRBJ2-7; D unresolved. Per germline, CDR1 SGHAT and CDR2 FQNNGV. Trimming cost V 1 base and J 6 bases, with 16 bases left between them. The CDR3 sequence is 15 residues long. This CDR3 reads CASSLALSTRCEQYF. In DNA, the CDR3 is TGTGCCAGCAGCTTAGCTCTCTCGACGCGCTGCGAGCAGTACTTC.

This clonotype was seen at least ten times. V gene TRBV28 combines with J gene TRBJ2-5; D perhaps matches TRBD2 (6 bases). CDR1 is MDHEN, CDR2 SYDVKM, per germline. Trimming shortened V by 1 base and J by 5 bases, and 20 bases separated the two germline ends. The CDR3 has 17 amino acids. CDR3: CASSLLQGEGLFETQYF. Here the CDR3 DNA reads TGTGCCAGCAGTTTATTGCAGGGAGAGGGACTGTTCGAGACCCAGTACTTC.

Many counts were recorded for this clonotype. V usage is TRBV11-2 and J usage is TRBJ2-2; D may match TRBD1 or TRBD2 (5 bases each). The CDR3 is 16 residues long. Germline V gene data show CDR1 as SGHAT and CDR2 as FQNNGV. Trimming shortened V by 5 bases and J by 6 bases, and 19 bases separated the two germline ends. The DNA of the CDR3 is TGTGCCAGCAGCCTGTTCCGGGACCACTTCTCCGGGGAGCTGTTTTTT. This sequence encodes CASSLFRDHFSGELFF.

This clonotype was seen more than once but under ten times. The chain couples TRBV9 to TRBJ2-7, with D hard to call. Germline CDR1 and CDR2: SGDLS and YYNGEE. This CDR3 comprises 15 residues. V lost 4 bases to trimming and J lost 1 base, with 15 bases between them. The CDR3: CASSPSGPGSYEQYF. The DNA for the CDR3 is TGTGCCAGCAGCCCGAGTGGTCCGGGTTCCTACGAGCAGTACTTC. Full variable domain (outside the CDR3, taken from reference TRBV9 and TRBJ2-7): DSGVTQTPKHLITATGQRVTLRCSPRSGDLSVYWYQQSLDQGLQFLIQYYNGEERAKGNILERFSAQQFPDLHSELNLSSLELGDSALYFCASSPSGPGSYEQYFGPGTRLTVT.

The table lists this clonotype with many counts. This chain uses TRBV18 with TRBJ1-1; D unclear. The V end lost 2 bases, the J end lost 7 bases, and 8 bases lay between the germline ends. The CDR3 is made up of 12 amino acids. Per germline, CDR1 KGHSH and CDR2 LQKENI. The CDR3 nucleotides read TGTGCCAGCTCACCAGGTGCTAGTGAAGCTTTCTTT. Protein: CASSPGASEAFF.

This clonotype was recorded at least ten times. The V and J genes are TRBV7-9 and TRBJ2-7; 7 bases are a match to TRBD1. The CDR3 is 14 residues long. The trim removed 6 bases at V and 0 bases at J, leaving 5 bases unmatched. Germline V gene data show CDR1 as SEHNR and CDR2 as FQNEAQ (reference sequence). In nucleotides, the CDR3 is TGTGCCAGCAGTAACCGGGACAGCTCCTACGAGCAGTACTTC. It is translated as CASSNRDSSYEQYF.

V gene TRBV5-6 combines with J gene TRBJ2-4; tentative D call: TRBD2 (6 bases). Germline values: CDR1 SGHDT, CDR2 YYEEEE. The V end lost 4 bases, the J end lost 1 base, and 15 bases lay between the germline ends. The length of the CDR3 is 16 residues. The CDR3 here is CASSPGQEGAKNIQYF. Here the CDR3 DNA reads TGTGCCAGCAGCCCGGGGCAGGAGGGGGCCAAAAACATTCAGTACTTC. The full variable domain, completed using reference TRBV5-6 and TRBJ2-4, is DAGVTQSPTHLIKTRGQQVTLRCSPKSGHDTVSWYQQALGQGPQFIFQYYEEEERQRGNFPDRFSGHQFPNYSSELNVNALLLGDSALYLCASSPGQEGAKNIQYFGAGTRLSVL.

This clonotype was seen a few times. The chain is built from TRBV9 and TRBJ2-5; 12 nucleotides line up with TRBD2. V shed 4 bases and J 5 bases; nucleotides not matched to a gene: 6. The CDR3 length is 15 residues. From germline, CDR1 is SGDLS and CDR2 YYNGEE. The CDR3: CASSSGLAGRETQYF. CDR3 DNA: TGTGCCAGCAGCTCAGGACTAGCGGGAAGGGAGACCCAGTACTTC.

V gene TRBV6-2 or TRBV6-3 combines with J gene TRBJ2-1; tentatively, D is TRBD1 or TRBD2 (5 bases each). CDR1 and CDR2 (germline): MNHEY, SVGEGT. The length of the CDR3 is 15 residues. V shed 6 bases and J shed 0 bases, with 12 bases lying between them. CDR3 in DNA: TGTGCCAGCAGGACCCTGAGGGGCTCCTACAATGAGCAGTTCTTC. Translation: CASRTLRGSYNEQFF.

The gene calls are TRBV20-1 and TRBJ2-4; possible D gene TRBD1, 5 bases. The germline V and J ends were trimmed by 6 bases and 5 bases, with 14 bases remaining between them. The length of the CDR3 is 13 residues. Germline values: CDR1 DFQATT, CDR2 SNEGSKA (reference sequence). In DNA, the CDR3 is TGCAGTGCCCCTGGGTCCAGGGAAAACATTCAGTACTTC. It is translated as CSAPGSRENIQYF.

The table lists this clonotype with many counts. In DNA form, the CDR3 reads TGCAGTGCCTCACCTTCCGGACAGGTCTCTTACGAGCAGTACTTC. This codes for CSASPSGQVSYEQYF. The gene calls are TRBV20-1 and TRBJ2-7; 7 positions match TRBD1. CDR1 is DFQATT and CDR2 is SNEGSKA in the germline V gene (reference sequence). J lost 4 bases, V lost 6 bases, and 15 bases had no gene match. The CDR3 consists of 15 residues.

This clonotype was detected many times. The chain carries TRBV12-3 or TRBV12-4 and TRBJ2-5; 12 bases fit TRBD2. The CDR3 is 15 residues long. V was clipped by 2 bases and J by 3 bases; unmatched bases: 1. The DNA for the CDR3 is TGTGCCAGCAGTTTAACTAGCGGGAGGAAAGAGACCCAGTACTTC. It translates to CASSLTSGRKETQYF.

The genes are TRBV7-2 and TRBJ1-2, with TRBD1 identical over 8 bases. CDR3 size: 14 residues. Germline V gene data show CDR1 as SGHTA and CDR2 as FQGNSA. J lost 4 bases, V lost 3 bases, and 4 bases had no gene match. The CDR3 region has the DNA TGTGCCAGCAGCTTGGGACAGGCCATCTATGGCTACACCTTC. Protein sequence: CASSLGQAIYGYTF.

This clonotype was recorded a few times. The rearrangement uses TRBV30 and TRBJ2-7, with D perhaps TRBD2 (5 bases). V was trimmed by 4 bases and J by 5 bases, leaving 21 bases between them. The V gene's germline CDR1 is GTSNPN and CDR2 SVGIG (reference sequence). This CDR3 spans 15 amino acids. The CDR3, as DNA: TGTGCCTGGACCACTAGAGGGCCAAAGGGAGACGAGCAGTACTTC. As protein: CAWTTRGPKGDEQYF.

The V call is TRBV5-4, the J call TRBJ1-1, with D uncertain. Deletions cut 0 bases from V and 6 bases from J, with 12 bases between. CDR1 is SGHNT, CDR2 YYREEE, per germline (reference sequence). This CDR3 spans 14 amino acids. The CDR3 DNA sequence: TGTGCCAGCAGCTTGGCCGGATCGTCCGCTGAAGCTTTCTTT. Translated: CASSLAGSSAEAFF.

This clonotype was observed many times. The chain joins TRBV20-1 to TRBJ2-5; TRBD2 matches at 11 bases. CDR3 length equals 16 residues. The germline gives CDR1 DFQATT, CDR2 SNEGSKA (reference sequence). J gave up 5 bases and V 4 bases, and 12 bases lay outside the gene matches. The CDR3 is CSATPTLLAGEETQYF. CDR3 nucleotide sequence: TGCAGTGCTACGCCGACTTTACTAGCGGGGGAGGAGACCCAGTACTTC.

V gene TRBV19 combines with J gene TRBJ2-1, with 9 bases matching TRBD2. This CDR3 comprises 17 residues. The germline V gene has CDR1 LNHDA and CDR2 SQIVND (reference sequence). J was trimmed by 8 bases and V by 3 bases; bases with no gene match: 14. CDR3 nucleotides: TGTGCCAGTAGTATGAAGGGGGCGGGAGGGCTTTACGATGAGCAGTTCTTC. Its protein is CASSMKGAGGLYDEQFF.

This clonotype was observed at least ten times. The chain couples TRBV3-1 to TRBJ2-1; 10 bases fit TRBD2. V shed 3 bases and J 9 bases; nucleotides not matched to a gene: 11. Germline CDR1 reads LGHDT; CDR2 reads YNNKEL (reference sequence). The CDR3 loop spans 16 amino acids. Here the CDR3 reads CASSHLRASGSTEQFF. In nucleotides, the CDR3 is TGTGCCAGCAGCCACTTAAGGGCTAGCGGGAGCACTGAGCAGTTCTTC.